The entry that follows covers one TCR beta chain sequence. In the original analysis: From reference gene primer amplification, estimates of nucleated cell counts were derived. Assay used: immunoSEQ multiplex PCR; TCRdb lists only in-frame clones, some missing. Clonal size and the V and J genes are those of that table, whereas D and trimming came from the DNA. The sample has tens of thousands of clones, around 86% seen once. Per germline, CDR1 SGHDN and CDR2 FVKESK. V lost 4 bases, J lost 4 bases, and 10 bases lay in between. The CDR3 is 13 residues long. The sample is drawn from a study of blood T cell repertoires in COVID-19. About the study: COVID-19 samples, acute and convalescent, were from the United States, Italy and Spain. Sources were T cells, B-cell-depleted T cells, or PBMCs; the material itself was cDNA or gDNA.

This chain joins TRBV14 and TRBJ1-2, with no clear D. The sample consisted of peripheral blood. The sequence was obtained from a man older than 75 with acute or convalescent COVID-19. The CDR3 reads CASSPGISYGYTF. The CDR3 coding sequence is TGTGCCAGCAGCCCCGGGATTTCCTATGGCTACACCTTC.